This T cell receptor beta chain was sequenced in a study of T cells after posttransplantation cyclophosphamide. This clone was seen at least ten times. This CDR3 contains 13 residues. Germline values: CDR1 SQVTM, CDR2 ANQGSEA. Generated by immunoSEQ multiplex PCR, the TCRdb table keeps only in-frame clones and is missing some. This sample comprises 40,000 to 45,000 clones, none seen once only. J is TRBJ1-1 and V is TRBV29-1; 9 nucleotides align to TRBD1. Specimen: PBMCs. This TCR derives from a man aged 35-49 years in good health, CMV-negative, and a related stem cell transplant donor. CDR3 nucleotide sequence: TGCACCACAGGGGGCCGGGAGAACACTGAAGCTTTCTTT. It is translated as CTTGGRENTEAFF.